A selection of T cell receptor beta chains follows, all from one sample in a study of T cells in Graves' hyperthyroidism and ophthalmopathy. TCRdb re-called the multiplex PCR reads with MiXCR, one entry per CDR3 protein. The sample yields 350,000 to 400,000 distinct CDR3 sequences, around 14% seen once. The sample consisted of blood. All receptors derive from a woman aged 60 to 75 with Graves' hyperthyroidism. CDR3s include the opening cysteine and the closing phenylalanine or tryptophan. D genes are given only for firm matches. Clone sizes are given selectively: once, few, many, or a class where the clone is expanded.

clone_size: .
v_call: TRBV5-6
d_call: TRBD2
j_call: TRBJ2-3
cdr3_aa: CASSWKPGLAGPTDTQYF
cdr3_nt: TGTGCCAGCAGCTGGAAGCCGGGACTAGCGGGACCCACAGATACGCAGTATTTT

clone_size: few
v_call: TRBV5-4
d_call: .
j_call: TRBJ2-1
cdr3_aa: CASSMDDLGLDEQFF
cdr3_nt: TGTGCCAGCAGCATGGACGATCTGGGGTTGGATGAGCAGTTCTTC

clone_size: many
v_call: TRBV11-1
d_call: .
j_call: TRBJ1-2
cdr3_aa: CASSFQGSYAYTF
cdr3_nt: TGTGCCAGCAGCTTCCAGGGGTCTTACGCCTACACCTTC

clone_size: .
v_call: TRBV6-5
d_call: TRBD1
j_call: TRBJ1-2
cdr3_aa: CASSYSAPQGAYGYTF
cdr3_nt: TGTGCCAGCAGTTACTCAGCTCCACAGGGGGCCTATGGCTACACCTTC

clone_size: few
v_call: TRBV6-1
d_call: .
j_call: TRBJ2-6
cdr3_aa: CASSWGTDSGANVLTF
cdr3_nt: TGTGCCAGCAGTTGGGGCACAGACTCTGGGGCCAACGTCCTGACTTTC

clone_size: many
v_call: TRBV7-2
d_call: TRBD2
j_call: TRBJ2-2
cdr3_aa: CASSLVGGPDTGELFF
cdr3_nt: TGTGCCAGCAGCTTAGTGGGAGGGCCGGACACCGGGGAGCTGTTTTTT

clone_size: few
v_call: TRBV5-4
d_call: TRBD2
j_call: TRBJ2-3
cdr3_aa: CASSSLAGGLVDTQYF
cdr3_nt: TGTGCCAGCAGCTCCCTAGCGGGAGGGCTTGTGGATACGCAGTATTTT

clone_size: many
v_call: TRBV2
d_call: TRBD1
j_call: TRBJ1-2
cdr3_aa: CASSEDAPQGGYTF
cdr3_nt: TGTGCCAGCAGTGAGGATGCACCACAGGGGGGCTACACCTTC

clone_size: .
v_call: TRBV7-2
d_call: .
j_call: TRBJ2-5
cdr3_aa: CASRKAAKETQYF
cdr3_nt: TGTGCCAGCAGAAAGGCGGCTAAAGAGACCCAGTACTTC

clone_size: many
v_call: TRBV7-3
d_call: .
j_call: TRBJ2-7
cdr3_aa: CASSLGPSSDYEQYF
cdr3_nt: TGTGCCAGCAGCTTAGGGCCAAGTAGCGACTACGAGCAGTACTTC

clone_size: few
v_call: TRBV27
d_call: TRBD2
j_call: TRBJ2-5
cdr3_aa: CASSGLAGGPKETQYF
cdr3_nt: TGTGCCAGCAGTGGGCTAGCGGGAGGTCCCAAAGAGACCCAGTACTTC

clone_size: few
v_call: TRBV4-2
d_call: .
j_call: TRBJ2-5
cdr3_aa: CASSQDVLFGTQYF
cdr3_nt: TGTGCCAGCAGCCAAGACGTACTATTCGGGACCCAGTACTTC

clone_size: many
v_call: TRBV15
d_call: TRBD1
j_call: TRBJ2-7
cdr3_aa: CATSKDDRAAYEQYF
cdr3_nt: TGTGCCACCAGCAAGGACGACAGGGCGGCCTACGAGCAGTACTTC

clone_size: .
v_call: TRBV16
d_call: .
j_call: TRBJ1-1
cdr3_aa: CASSQFSGSSKDTEAFF
cdr3_nt: TGTGCCAGCAGCCAATTTTCCGGGAGTAGTAAGGACACTGAAGCTTTCTTT

clone_size: many
v_call: TRBV6-5
d_call: TRBD1
j_call: TRBJ2-7
cdr3_aa: CASSYSPGTGGSYEQYF
cdr3_nt: TGTGCCAGCAGTTACTCTCCGGGGACAGGGGGTTCCTACGAGCAGTACTTC

clone_size: many
v_call: TRBV20-1
d_call: .
j_call: TRBJ1-5
cdr3_aa: CSARQGRGQPQHF
cdr3_nt: TGCAGTGCTAGACAGGGGAGAGGGCAGCCCCAGCATTTT

clone_size: few
v_call: TRBV6-5
d_call: .
j_call: TRBJ1-1
cdr3_aa: CASSYLVFGHRDTEAFF
cdr3_nt: TGTGCCAGCAGTTATTTGGTTTTTGGACACCGGGACACTGAAGCTTTCTTC

clone_size: few
v_call: TRBV5-1
d_call: .
j_call: TRBJ1-3
cdr3_aa: CASSLSPALAENTIYF
cdr3_nt: TGCGCCAGCAGCTTGTCCCCTGCATTGGCGGAAAACACCATATATTTT

clone_size: many
v_call: TRBV28
d_call: .
j_call: TRBJ2-7
cdr3_aa: CASSFSAAGWAYEQYF
cdr3_nt: TGTGCCAGCAGTTTCTCAGCGGCAGGGTGGGCCTACGAGCAGTACTTC

clone_size: .
v_call: TRBV20-1
d_call: .
j_call: TRBJ2-1
cdr3_aa: CSAGEIHTSLPYNEQFF
cdr3_nt: TGCAGTGCTGGAGAGATCCATACTAGCCTTCCCTACAATGAGCAGTTCTTC

clone_size: many
v_call: TRBV20-1
d_call: TRBD1
j_call: TRBJ1-4
cdr3_aa: CSAPGTGNEKLFF
cdr3_nt: TGCAGTGCTCCCGGGACAGGGAATGAAAAACTGTTTTTT

clone_size: .
v_call: TRBV11-3
d_call: TRBD1
j_call: TRBJ1-1
cdr3_aa: CASSLVQGAGDTEAFF
cdr3_nt: TGTGCCAGCAGCTTAGTCCAGGGGGCTGGGGACACTGAAGCTTTCTTT

clone_size: many
v_call: TRBV18
d_call: TRBD1
j_call: TRBJ1-1
cdr3_aa: CASSPPGTGITEAFF
cdr3_nt: TGTGCCAGCTCACCGCCGGGGACAGGTATCACTGAAGCTTTCTTT

clone_size: .
v_call: TRBV6-1
d_call: .
j_call: TRBJ2-7
cdr3_aa: CASSELSYEQYF
cdr3_nt: TGTGCCAGCAGTGAATTGTCCTACGAGCAGTACTTC

clone_size: many
v_call: TRBV19
d_call: TRBD1
j_call: TRBJ2-5
cdr3_aa: CASSPHRTDRGRRETQYF
cdr3_nt: TGTGCCAGTAGTCCCCATAGGACGGACAGGGGGCGCCGGGAGACCCAGTACTTC